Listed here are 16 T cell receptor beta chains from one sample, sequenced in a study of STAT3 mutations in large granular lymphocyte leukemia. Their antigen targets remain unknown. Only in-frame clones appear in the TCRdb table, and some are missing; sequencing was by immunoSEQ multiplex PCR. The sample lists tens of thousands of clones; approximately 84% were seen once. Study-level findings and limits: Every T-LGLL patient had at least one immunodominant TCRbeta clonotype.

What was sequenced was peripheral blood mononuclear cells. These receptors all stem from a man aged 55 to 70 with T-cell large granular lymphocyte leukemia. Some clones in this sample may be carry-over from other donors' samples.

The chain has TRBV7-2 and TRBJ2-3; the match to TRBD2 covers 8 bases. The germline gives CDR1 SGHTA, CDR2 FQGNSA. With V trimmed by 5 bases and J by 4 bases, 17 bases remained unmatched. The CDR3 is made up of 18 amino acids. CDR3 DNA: TGTGCCAGCAGCCCTAACCCGGGGGGACTAGGAGGGGCAGATACGCAGTATTTT. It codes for CASSPNPGGLGGADTQYF.

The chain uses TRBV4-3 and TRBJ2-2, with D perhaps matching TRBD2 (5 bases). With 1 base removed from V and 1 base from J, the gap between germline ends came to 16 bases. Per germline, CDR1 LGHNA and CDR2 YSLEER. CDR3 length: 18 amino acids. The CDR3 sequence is CASSQGAGVGVNTGELFF. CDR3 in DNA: TGCGCCAGCAGCCAAGGGGCGGGTGTCGGGGTGAACACCGGGGAGCTGTTTTTT.

As DNA, the CDR3 is TGCGCCAGCAGCGGGGCTGGCCAAGAGACCCAGTACTTC. This gives the protein CASSGAGQETQYF. The chain links TRBV5-1 to TRBJ2-5; D is perhaps TRBD1 (5 bases). CDR3 length equals 13 residues. The germline V gene has CDR1 SGHRS and CDR2 YFSETQ. V dropped 4 bases and J dropped 1 base, with 8 bases sitting between them. The complete variable domain, with remaining parts taken from reference TRBV5-1 and TRBJ2-5, reads KAGVTQTPRYLIKTRGQQVTLSCSPISGHRSVSWYQQTPGQGLQFLFEYFSETQRNKGNFPGRFSGRQFSNSRSEMNVSTLELGDSALYLCASSGAGQETQYFGPGTRLLVL.

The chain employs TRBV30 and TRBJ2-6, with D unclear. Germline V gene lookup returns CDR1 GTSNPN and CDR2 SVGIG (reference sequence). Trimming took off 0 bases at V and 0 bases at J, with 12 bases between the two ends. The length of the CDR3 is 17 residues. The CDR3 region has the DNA TGTGCCTGGAGTGTACAGAACATGATCTCTGGGGCCAACGTCCTGACTTTC. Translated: CAWSVQNMISGANVLTF.

CDR3 region: CASSLVGDRVWYF. The CDR3 nucleotides read TGCGCCAGCAGCTTGGTTGGTGACAGGGTTTGGTATTTT. This sequence joins TRBV5-1 and TRBJ2-3; 7 bases map to TRBD1. J lost 14 bases, V lost 0 bases, and 9 bases had no gene match. Germline CDR1 and CDR2: SGHRS and YFSETQ. The CDR3 has 13 residues.

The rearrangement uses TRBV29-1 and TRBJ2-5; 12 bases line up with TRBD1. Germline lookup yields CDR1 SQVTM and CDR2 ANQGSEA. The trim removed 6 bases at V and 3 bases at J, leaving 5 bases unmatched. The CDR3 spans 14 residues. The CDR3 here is CSVRDRGLEETQYF. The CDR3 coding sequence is TGCAGCGTGCGGGACAGGGGGCTCGAAGAGACCCAGTACTTC.

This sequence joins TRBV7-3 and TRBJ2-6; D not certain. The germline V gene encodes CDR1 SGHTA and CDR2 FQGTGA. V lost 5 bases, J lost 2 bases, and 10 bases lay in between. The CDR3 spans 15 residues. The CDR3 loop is CASSPSLPGANVLTF. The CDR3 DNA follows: TGTGCCAGCAGCCCCTCGTTACCTGGGGCCAACGTCCTGACTTTC.

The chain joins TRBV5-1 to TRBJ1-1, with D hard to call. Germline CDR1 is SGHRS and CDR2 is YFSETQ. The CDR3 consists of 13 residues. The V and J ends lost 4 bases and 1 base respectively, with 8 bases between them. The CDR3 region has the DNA TGCGCCAGCAGCCCGGACCCGAACACTGAAGCTTTCTTT. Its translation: CASSPDPNTEAFF.

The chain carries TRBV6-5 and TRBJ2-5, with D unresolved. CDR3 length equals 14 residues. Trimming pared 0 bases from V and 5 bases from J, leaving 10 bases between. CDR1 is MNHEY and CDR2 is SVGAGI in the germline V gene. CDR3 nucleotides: TGTGCCAGCAGTTACTCTCGCAGTTGGGAGACCCAGTACTTC. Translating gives CASSYSRSWETQYF.

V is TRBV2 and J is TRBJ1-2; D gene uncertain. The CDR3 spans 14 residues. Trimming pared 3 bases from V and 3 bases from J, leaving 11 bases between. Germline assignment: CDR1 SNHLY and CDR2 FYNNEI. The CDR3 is CASSEYHLDYGYTF. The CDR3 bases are TGTGCCAGCAGTGAGTACCATTTAGACTATGGCTACACCTTC.

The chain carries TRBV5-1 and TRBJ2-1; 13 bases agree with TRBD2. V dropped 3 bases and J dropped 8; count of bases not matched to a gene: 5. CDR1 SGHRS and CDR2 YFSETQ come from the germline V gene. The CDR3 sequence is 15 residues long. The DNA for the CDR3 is TGCGCCAGCAGCTCCGCTGGGACTAGCGGGGATGAGCAGTTCTTC. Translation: CASSSAGTSGDEQFF.

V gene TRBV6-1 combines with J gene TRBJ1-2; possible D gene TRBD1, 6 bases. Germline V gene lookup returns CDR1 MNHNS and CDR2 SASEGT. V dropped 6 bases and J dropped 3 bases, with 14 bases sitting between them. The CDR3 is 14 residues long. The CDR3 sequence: CASRPGGADYGYTF. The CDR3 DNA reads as TGTGCCAGCAGGCCGGGGGGGGCTGACTATGGCTACACCTTC.

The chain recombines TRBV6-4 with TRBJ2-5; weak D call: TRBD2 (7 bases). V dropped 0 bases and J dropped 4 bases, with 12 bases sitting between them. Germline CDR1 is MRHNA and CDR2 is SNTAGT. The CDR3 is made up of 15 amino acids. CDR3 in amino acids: CASSDSIRGGETQYF. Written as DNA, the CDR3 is TGTGCCAGCAGTGACTCGATAAGGGGGGGAGAGACCCAGTACTTC.

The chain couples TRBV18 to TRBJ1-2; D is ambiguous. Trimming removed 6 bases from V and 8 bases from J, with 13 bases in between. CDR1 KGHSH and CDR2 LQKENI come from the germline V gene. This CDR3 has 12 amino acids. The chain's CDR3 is CASSLPGEGYTF. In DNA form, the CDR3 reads TGTGCCAGCTCCCTCCCAGGAGAGGGCTACACCTTC.

In DNA, the CDR3 is TGTGCCAGCAGACAGGGATCGAACACTGAAGCTTTCTTT. Amino acid sequence: CASRQGSNTEAFF. V and J are TRBV6-6 and TRBJ1-1, with a possible D match to TRBD1 (6 bases). The germline gives CDR1 MNHNY, CDR2 SVGAGI (reference sequence). The CDR3 has 13 residues. The V end lost 6 bases, the J end lost 1 base, and 9 bases lay between the germline ends.

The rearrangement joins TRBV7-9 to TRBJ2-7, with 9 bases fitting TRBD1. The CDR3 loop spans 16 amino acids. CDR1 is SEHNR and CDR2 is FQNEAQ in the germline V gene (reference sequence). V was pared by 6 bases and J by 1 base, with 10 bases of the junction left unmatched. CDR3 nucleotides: TGTGCCAGCAGTCCGCCGGTGGGACAGGGATCCTACGAGCAGTACTTC. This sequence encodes CASSPPVGQGSYEQYF.